The 19 T cell receptor beta chains below come from one sample, sequenced in a study of HIV-infected patients and healthy controls. TCRdb itself ran the 5' RACE reads through MiXCR, one entry per CDR3 protein. The sample contains 60,000 to 75,000 distinct CDR3 sequences, around 16% of which appear only once. The sequencing sample was made of CD4+ T cells from blood. The receptors derive from a human donor in good health.

The chain recombines TRBV5-1 with TRBJ2-1; 10 bases line up with TRBD2. Germline V gene data show CDR1 as SGHRS and CDR2 as YFSETQ. The J segment lost 3 bases and the V segment lost 1 base, leaving 1 base of the junction unmatched. The CDR3 has 15 residues. Here the CDR3 reads CASSLIAGGYNEQFF. CDR3 coding DNA: TGCGCCAGCAGCTTGATAGCGGGAGGCTACAATGAGCAGTTCTTC.

This clonotype was picked up a small number of times. This chain connects TRBV4-2 to TRBJ2-7; D is possibly TRBD2 (6 bases). Germline-derived CDR1 and CDR2 are LGHNA and YNFKEQ. V was clipped by 2 bases and J by 7 bases, with 12 bases between them. CDR3 length equals 13 residues. The CDR3 loop reads CASSQQTGLEQYF. Here the CDR3 DNA reads TGTGCCAGCAGCCAACAGACGGGACTGGAGCAGTACTTC.

This chain connects TRBV20-1 to TRBJ2-3, with 11 bases identical to TRBD2. The V gene end was trimmed by 2 bases and the J gene end by 0 bases; junction bases not matched to a gene: 7. Germline V lookup: CDR1 DFQATT, CDR2 SNEGSKA (reference sequence). The CDR3 loop spans 17 amino acids. CDR3 amino acids: CSARLAGGLPSTDTQYF. The CDR3, as DNA: TGCAGTGCTAGACTAGCGGGGGGCCTACCTAGCACAGATACGCAGTATTTT.

This rearrangement joins TRBV30 to TRBJ1-1; 9 nucleotides line up with TRBD1. Germline assignment: CDR1 GTSNPN and CDR2 SVGIG (reference sequence). Germline trimming cut 3 bases from V and 0 bases from J; bases unmatched to any gene: 2. CDR3 length equals 14 residues. In DNA, the CDR3 is TGTGCCTGGAGCAGGGACAGGGTGAACACTGAAGCTTTCTTT. Its translation is CAWSRDRVNTEAFF.

This clonotype appeared a few times. This rearrangement joins TRBV7-9 to TRBJ1-4; 8 bases are shared with TRBD1. V trimming: 5 bases; J trimming: 6 bases; junction bases outside the gene matches: 8. This CDR3 spans 15 amino acids. Germline CDR1 is SEHNR and CDR2 is FQNEAQ (reference sequence). CDR3 region: CASSLRQGADEKLFF. The CDR3 coding sequence is TGTGCCAGCAGCCTCCGGCAGGGGGCGGATGAAAAACTGTTTTTT.

This clonotype has at least ten counts. The rearrangement links TRBV28 to TRBJ2-7; D is tentatively TRBD1 or TRBD2 (7 bases each). Germline CDR1 reads MDHEN; CDR2 reads SYDVKM. V was cut by 3 bases and J by 9 bases, with 9 bases left in between. The CDR3 extends over 11 amino acids. This chain's CDR3 is CASSFRGGQYF. CDR3 in DNA: TGTGCCAGCAGTTTCAGGGGGGGGCAGTACTTC.

V and J are TRBV6-5 and TRBJ2-2, with a weak D call TRBD1 (5 bases). The CDR3 runs to 15 residues. Trimming took 6 bases from V and 1 from J, leaving 12 bases between them. The germline CDR1 and CDR2 sequences are MNHEY and SVGAGI. This CDR3 is CASRDQGKNTGELFF. CDR3 sequence (DNA): TGTGCCAGCAGGGATCAGGGAAAGAACACCGGGGAGCTGTTTTTT.

This sequence joins TRBV11-3 and TRBJ2-3, with 8 positions matching TRBD2. The V segment lost 5 bases and the J segment 2 bases; nucleotides outside the gene matches: 3. Per germline, CDR1 SGHNT and CDR2 YENEEA. The CDR3 is 14 amino acids. CDR3 protein: CASSRGLATDTQYF. The DNA of the CDR3 is TGTGCCAGCAGCCGCGGACTAGCCACAGATACGCAGTATTTT.

The V gene is TRBV7-2, the J gene TRBJ2-7; tentatively, D is TRBD2 (6 bases). Germline values: CDR1 SGHTA, CDR2 FQGNSA. Trimming shortened V by 0 bases and J by 6 bases, and 15 bases separated the two germline ends. This CDR3 spans 15 amino acids. CDR3 loop: CASSLAGPGVGEQYF. The CDR3, as DNA: TGTGCCAGCAGCTTAGCGGGGCCGGGAGTGGGCGAGCAGTACTTC.

This clonotype was observed a handful of times. The V gene is TRBV7-2, the J gene TRBJ2-3; D gene ambiguous. Trimming stripped 1 base from V and 0 bases from J, with 11 bases between. Germline V gives CDR1 SGHTA, CDR2 FQGNSA. The CDR3 sequence is 16 residues long. The CDR3 region has the DNA TGTGCCAGCAGCTTAGGGGCCGGCAAAAGCACAGATACGCAGTATTTT. Its translation: CASSLGAGKSTDTQYF.

This clonotype was detected a few times. The chain employs TRBV4-1 and TRBJ2-2; the match to TRBD2 covers 9 bases. V shed 5 bases and J 5 bases; nucleotides not matched to a gene: 15. Germline V gives CDR1 MGHRA, CDR2 YSYEKL. CDR3 length: 18 residues. CDR3 sequence (DNA): TGCGCCAGCAGCGCAGGGTCCCTAGCGGGAAAGAGAACCGGGGAGCTGTTTTTT. This translates into CASSAGSLAGKRTGELFF.

Concerning this clonotype: The germline gene is not matched at one end of the junction; a read error may be the cause. V and J are TRBV20-1 and TRBJ1-5; D is possibly TRBD1 (5 bases). The CDR3 sequence is 15 residues long. Per the germline V gene, CDR1 is DFQATT and CDR2 is SNEGSKA (reference sequence). CDR3 protein: CSATQGGGGNKPQHF. The CDR3 DNA is TGCAGTGCTACCCAAGGCGGGGGAGGCAATAAGCCCCAGCATTTT.

A few counts support this clonotype. The CDR3 loop is CASKFTGRSSYEQYF. The DNA of the CDR3 is TGTGCCAGTAAATTTACGGGACGGAGCTCCTACGAGCAGTACTTC. The chain combines TRBV19 with TRBJ2-7; D tentatively reads TRBD1 or TRBD2 (5 bases each). V lost 7 bases and J lost 0, with 16 bases in between. The CDR3 is made up of 15 amino acids. Germline assignment: CDR1 LNHDA and CDR2 SQIVND (reference sequence).

This clonotype was detected a few times. The chain joins TRBV6-5 to TRBJ2-7; TRBD2 matches at 14 bases. Germline CDR1 is MNHEY and CDR2 is SVGAGI. The CDR3 consists of 15 residues. V gave up 4 bases and J gave up 5 bases; unmatched junction bases: 4. The CDR3 DNA reads TGTGCCAGCAGTTCCCCGGGACTAGCGGGAGACGAGCAGTACTTC. Protein: CASSSPGLAGDEQYF.

The chain carries TRBV7-2 and TRBJ1-5; tentatively, D is TRBD1 (5 bases). Germline CDR1 reads SGHTA; CDR2 reads FQGNSA. This CDR3 is built from 15 residues. V lost 3 bases and J 0 bases, leaving 9 bases between the germline ends. The CDR3 region is CASSLVQGSNQPQHF. CDR3 sequence (DNA): TGTGCCAGCAGCTTGGTTCAGGGTAGCAATCAGCCCCAGCATTTT.

This clonotype was counted ten times or more. This sequence joins TRBV29-1 and TRBJ1-4; 7 bases are shared with TRBD1. This CDR3 is built from 14 residues. In germline, CDR1 is SQVTM, CDR2 ANQGSEA. V trimming: 4 bases; J trimming: 2 bases; junction bases outside the gene matches: 4. The CDR3: CSVAQGGTNEKLFF. The CDR3 DNA reads as TGCAGCGTTGCCCAAGGGGGCACTAATGAAAAACTGTTTTTT.

This clonotype was found a few times. J is TRBJ2-7 and V is TRBV21-1; TRBD1 was called by the table and not checked on the DNA. TRBV21-1 constitutes a pseudogene. This CDR3 has 10 amino acids. The CDR3 DNA reads as TGTGCCCTCCAGGGGGTGGTGCCGTACTTC. This translates into CALQGVVPYF.

The CDR3 nucleotides read TGTGCCAGTAGGAAACTAGCGGGACCCCAAGAGACCCAGTACTTC. Its translation: CASRKLAGPQETQYF. J is TRBJ2-5 and V is TRBV19; TRBD2 agrees at 10 bases. V shed 6 bases and J 1 base; nucleotides not matched to a gene: 5. The CDR3 runs to 15 residues. Germline V gene data show CDR1 as LNHDA and CDR2 as SQIVND (reference sequence).

The rearrangement joins TRBV5-1 to TRBJ2-5, with D perhaps matching TRBD1 or TRBD2 (5 bases each). In germline, CDR1 is SGHRS, CDR2 YFSETQ. This CDR3 region has 17 residues. Trimming took off 3 bases at V and 4 bases at J, with 22 bases between the two ends. The CDR3 spells CASSWSFRDLARETQYF. CDR3 nucleotide sequence: TGCGCCAGCAGCTGGAGTTTCCGGGACCTAGCAAGAGAGACCCAGTACTTC.